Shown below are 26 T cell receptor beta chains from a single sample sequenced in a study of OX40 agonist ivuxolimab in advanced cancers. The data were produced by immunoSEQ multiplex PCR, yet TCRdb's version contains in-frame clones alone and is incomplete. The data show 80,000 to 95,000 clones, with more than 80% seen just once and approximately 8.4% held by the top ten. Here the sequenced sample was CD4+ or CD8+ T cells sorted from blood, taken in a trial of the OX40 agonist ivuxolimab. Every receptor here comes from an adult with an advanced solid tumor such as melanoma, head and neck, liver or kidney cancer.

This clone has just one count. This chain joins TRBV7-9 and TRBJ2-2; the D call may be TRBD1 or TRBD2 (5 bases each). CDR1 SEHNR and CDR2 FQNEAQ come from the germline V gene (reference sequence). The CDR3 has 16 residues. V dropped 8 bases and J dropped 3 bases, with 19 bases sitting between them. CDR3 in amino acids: CASRDQTRVYTGELFF. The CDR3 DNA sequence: TGTGCCAGCCGGGACCAAACTAGAGTCTACACCGGGGAGCTGTTTTTT.

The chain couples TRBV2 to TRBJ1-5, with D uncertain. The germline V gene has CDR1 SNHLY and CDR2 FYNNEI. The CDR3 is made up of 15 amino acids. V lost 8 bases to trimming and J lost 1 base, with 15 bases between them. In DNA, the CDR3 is TGTGCCAGCGGATGGGAGGACGGAAGCAATCAGCCCCAGCATTTT. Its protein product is CASGWEDGSNQPQHF.

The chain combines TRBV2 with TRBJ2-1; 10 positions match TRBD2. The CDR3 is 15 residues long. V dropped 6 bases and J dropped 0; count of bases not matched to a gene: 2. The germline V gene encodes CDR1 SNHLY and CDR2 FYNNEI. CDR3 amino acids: CASSASGSSYNEQFF. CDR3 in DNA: TGTGCCAGCAGCGCTAGCGGGAGCTCCTACAATGAGCAGTTCTTC.

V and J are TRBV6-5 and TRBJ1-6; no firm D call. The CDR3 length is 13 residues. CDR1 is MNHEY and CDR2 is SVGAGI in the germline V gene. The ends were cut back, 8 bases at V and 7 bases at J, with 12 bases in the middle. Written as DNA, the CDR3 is TGTGCCAGCCAAATGGGTCCAAATTCACCCCTCCACTTT. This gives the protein CASQMGPNSPLHF.

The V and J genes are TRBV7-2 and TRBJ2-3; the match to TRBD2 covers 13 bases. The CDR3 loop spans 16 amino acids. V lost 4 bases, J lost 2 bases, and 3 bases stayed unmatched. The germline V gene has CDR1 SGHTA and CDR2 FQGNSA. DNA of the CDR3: TGTGCCAGCAGCTCGACTAGCGGGAGGTACACAGATACGCAGTATTTT. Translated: CASSSTSGRYTDTQYF.

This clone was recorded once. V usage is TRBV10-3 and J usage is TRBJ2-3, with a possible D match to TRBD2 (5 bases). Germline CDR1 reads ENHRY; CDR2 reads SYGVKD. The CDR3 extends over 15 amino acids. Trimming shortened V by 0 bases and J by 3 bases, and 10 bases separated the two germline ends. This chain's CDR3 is CAISESITGTDTQYF. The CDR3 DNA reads TGTGCCATCAGTGAGTCGATCACGGGAACAGATACGCAGTATTTT.

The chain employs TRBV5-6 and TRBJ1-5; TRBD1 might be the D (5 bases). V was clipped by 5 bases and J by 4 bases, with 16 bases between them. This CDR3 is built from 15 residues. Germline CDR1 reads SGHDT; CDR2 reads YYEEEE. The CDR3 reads CASSPSQGMNQPQHF. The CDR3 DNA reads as TGTGCCAGCAGTCCCTCCCAGGGAATGAATCAGCCCCAGCATTTT.

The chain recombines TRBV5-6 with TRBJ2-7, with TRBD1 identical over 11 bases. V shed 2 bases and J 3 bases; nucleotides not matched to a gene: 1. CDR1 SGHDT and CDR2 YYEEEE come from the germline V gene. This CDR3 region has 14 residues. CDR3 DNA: TGTGCCAGCAGCTTTGGGACAGGGGGCTACGAGCAGTACTTC. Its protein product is CASSFGTGGYEQYF.

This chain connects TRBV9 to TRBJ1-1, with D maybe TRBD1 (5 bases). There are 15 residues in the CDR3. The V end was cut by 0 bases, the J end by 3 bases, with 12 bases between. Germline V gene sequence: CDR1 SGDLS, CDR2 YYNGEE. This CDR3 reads CASSVGTQGYTEAFF. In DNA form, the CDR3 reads TGTGCCAGCAGCGTAGGGACTCAGGGATACACTGAAGCTTTCTTT.

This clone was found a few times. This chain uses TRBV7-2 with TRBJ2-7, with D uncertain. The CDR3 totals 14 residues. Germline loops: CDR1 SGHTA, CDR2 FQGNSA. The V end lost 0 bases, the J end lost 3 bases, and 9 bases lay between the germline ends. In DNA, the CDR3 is TGTGCCAGCAGCTTAGCGGGAAGAAGCTACGAGCAGTACTTC. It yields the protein CASSLAGRSYEQYF.

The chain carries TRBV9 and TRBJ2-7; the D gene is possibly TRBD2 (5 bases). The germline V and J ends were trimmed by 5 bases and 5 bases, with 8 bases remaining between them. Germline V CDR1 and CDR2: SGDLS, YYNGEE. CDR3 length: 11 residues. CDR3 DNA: TGTGCCAGCAGTAAGGGAGACGAGCAGTACTTC. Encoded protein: CASSKGDEQYF.

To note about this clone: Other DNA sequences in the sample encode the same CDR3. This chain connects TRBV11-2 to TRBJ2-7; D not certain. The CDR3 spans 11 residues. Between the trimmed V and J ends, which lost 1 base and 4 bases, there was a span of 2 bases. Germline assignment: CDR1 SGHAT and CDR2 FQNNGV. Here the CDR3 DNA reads TGTGCCAGCAGCTTAGCGTACGAGCAGTACTTC. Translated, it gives CASSLAYEQYF. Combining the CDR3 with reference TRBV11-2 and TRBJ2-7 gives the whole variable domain EAGVAQSPRYKIIEKRQSVAFWCNPISGHATLYWYQQILGQGPKLLIQFQNNGVVDDSQLPKDRFSAERLKGVDSTLKIQPAKLEDSAVYLCASSLAYEQYFGPGTRLTVT.

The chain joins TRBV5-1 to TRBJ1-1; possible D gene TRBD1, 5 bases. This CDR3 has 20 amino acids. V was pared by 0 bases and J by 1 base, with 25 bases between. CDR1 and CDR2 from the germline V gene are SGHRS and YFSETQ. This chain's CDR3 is CASSLEVVPGSNFRNTEAFF. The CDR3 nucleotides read TGCGCCAGCAGCTTGGAAGTAGTTCCAGGGAGTAATTTCCGGAACACTGAAGCTTTCTTT.

The CDR3 is CASKGANNYGYTF. The CDR3 DNA reads as TGTGCCAGCAAGGGGGCGAATAACTATGGCTACACCTTC. This chain connects TRBV27 to TRBJ1-2, with 7 bases aligning to TRBD1. The V segment lost 7 bases and the J segment 1 base; nucleotides outside the gene matches: 3. CDR1 MNHEY and CDR2 SMNVEV come from the germline V gene (reference sequence). The CDR3 loop spans 13 amino acids.

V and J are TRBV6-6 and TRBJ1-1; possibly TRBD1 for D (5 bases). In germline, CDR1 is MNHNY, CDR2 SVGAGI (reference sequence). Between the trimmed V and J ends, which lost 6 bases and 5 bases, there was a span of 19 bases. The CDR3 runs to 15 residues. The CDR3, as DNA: TGTGCCAGCAGCCAACAGGACCCTCCGAAAACTGAAGCTTTCTTT. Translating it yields CASSQQDPPKTEAFF.

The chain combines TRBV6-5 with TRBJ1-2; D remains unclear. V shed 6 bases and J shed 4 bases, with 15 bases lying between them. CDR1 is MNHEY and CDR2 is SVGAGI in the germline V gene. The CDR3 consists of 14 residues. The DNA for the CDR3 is TGTGCCAGCAGAACCCTCGACGTGTCCTATGGCTACACCTTC. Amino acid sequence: CASRTLDVSYGYTF.

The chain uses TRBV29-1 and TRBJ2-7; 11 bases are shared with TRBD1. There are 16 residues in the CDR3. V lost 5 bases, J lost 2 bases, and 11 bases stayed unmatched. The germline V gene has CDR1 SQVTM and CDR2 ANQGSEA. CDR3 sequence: CSVTGTGGRFTYEQYF. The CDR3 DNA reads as TGCAGCGTTACCGGGACAGGGGGAAGGTTCACCTACGAGCAGTACTTC.

The CDR3 reads CASSQGHGGNMNTEAFF. In DNA form, the CDR3 reads TGTGCCAGCAGCCAAGGCCACGGAGGGAATATGAACACTGAAGCTTTCTTT. The chain has TRBV4-2 and TRBJ1-1; D gene unclear. CDR3 length: 17 residues. Germline CDR1 is LGHNA and CDR2 is YNFKEQ. Trimming took off 1 base at V and 0 bases at J, with 15 bases between the two ends.

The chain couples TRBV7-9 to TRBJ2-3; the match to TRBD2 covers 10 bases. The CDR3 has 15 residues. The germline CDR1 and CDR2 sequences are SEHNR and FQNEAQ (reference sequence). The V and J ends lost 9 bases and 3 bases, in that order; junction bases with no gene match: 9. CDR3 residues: CASRTSGAGTDTQYF. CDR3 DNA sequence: TGTGCCAGTCGGACTAGCGGAGCAGGTACAGATACGCAGTATTTT.

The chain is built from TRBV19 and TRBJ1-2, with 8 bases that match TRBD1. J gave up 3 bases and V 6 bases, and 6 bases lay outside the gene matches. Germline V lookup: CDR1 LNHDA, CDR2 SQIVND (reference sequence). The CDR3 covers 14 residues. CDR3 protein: CASSEQQGDYGYTF. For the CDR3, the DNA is TGTGCCAGTAGCGAGCAACAGGGGGACTATGGCTACACCTTC.

The CDR3: CASSLRGGTDTQYF. For the CDR3, the DNA is TGTGCCAGCAGCTTACGGGGGGGAACAGATACGCAGTATTTT. The chain uses TRBV11-2 and TRBJ2-3; TRBD2 matches 8 bases. The V gene's germline CDR1 is SGHAT and CDR2 FQNNGV. After removal of 2 bases from V and 3 bases from J, the junction contained 1 base not matched to a gene. The CDR3 has 14 amino acids.

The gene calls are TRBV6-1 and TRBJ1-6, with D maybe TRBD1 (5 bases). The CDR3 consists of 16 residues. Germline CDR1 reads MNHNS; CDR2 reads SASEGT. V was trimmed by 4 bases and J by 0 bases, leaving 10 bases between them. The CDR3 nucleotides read TGTGCCAGCAGTGGGGGCTACAGCTCCTATAATTCACCCCTCCACTTT. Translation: CASSGGYSSYNSPLHF.

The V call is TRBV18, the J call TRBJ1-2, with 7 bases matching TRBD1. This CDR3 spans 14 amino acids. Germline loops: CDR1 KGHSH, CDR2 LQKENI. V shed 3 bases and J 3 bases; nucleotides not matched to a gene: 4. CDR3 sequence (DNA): TGTGCCAGCTCACCCCAAGGGGGCCACTATGGCTACACCTTC. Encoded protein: CASSPQGGHYGYTF.

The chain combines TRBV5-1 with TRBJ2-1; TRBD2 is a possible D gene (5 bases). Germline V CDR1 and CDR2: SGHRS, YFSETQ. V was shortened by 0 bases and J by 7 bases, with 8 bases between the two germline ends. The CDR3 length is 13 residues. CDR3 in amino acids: CASSLGLNNEQFF. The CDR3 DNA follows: TGCGCCAGCAGCTTGGGACTAAATAATGAGCAGTTCTTC.

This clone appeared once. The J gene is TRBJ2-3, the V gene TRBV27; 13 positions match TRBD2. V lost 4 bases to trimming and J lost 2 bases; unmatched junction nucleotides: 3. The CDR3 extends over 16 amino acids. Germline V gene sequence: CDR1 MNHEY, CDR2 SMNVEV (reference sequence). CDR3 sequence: CASSSGLAGVTDTQYF. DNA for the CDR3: TGTGCCAGCAGTTCTGGACTAGCGGGAGTCACAGATACGCAGTATTTT.

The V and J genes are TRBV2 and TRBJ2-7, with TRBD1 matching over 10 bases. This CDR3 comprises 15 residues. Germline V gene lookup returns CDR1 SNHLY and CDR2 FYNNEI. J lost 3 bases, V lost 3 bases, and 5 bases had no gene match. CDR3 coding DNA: TGTGCCAGCAGTGACCTTCGGACAGGGGGCTACGAGCAGTACTTC. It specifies CASSDLRTGGYEQYF.